The text below deals with one T cell receptor (beta chain). No antigen is known for it. No much larger clonotype is one base removed from it; base qualities were not supplied. The CDR3 covers 15 residues, taking in both the cysteine and the phenylalanine. The read is trimmed to its CDR3 DNA, 45 bases read in frame from base 1. CDR1 and CDR2, per the germline V gene, are SGHAT and FQNNGV. V is clipped by 6 bases and J by 0 bases, and the sequence between their germline boundaries is 12 bases long. The protocol used for the library was 5' RACE. TCRdb records Illumina HiSeq 2500 as the sequencer. A second 7 to 11 cycle PCR used a sample-barcoded 5' primer and a J-beta primer mix. Each TCR beta cDNA molecule received a unique molecular identifier from a template-switch 5' adaptor carrying 12 random nucleotides. At least 2.5 million CDR3-containing paired-end reads were obtained from each sample. First-strand cDNA synthesis was performed from all RNA using the Mint cDNA synthesis kit, with priming by a TRBC-specific oligonucleotide. After uracil-DNA glycosylase treatment, a first 18-cycle PCR used universal primers M1SS and BC2_uni_R on all cDNA. In the authors' own workflow: Each sample was normalized by randomly selecting 1 million high-quality reads, each carrying a distinct molecular identifier. Reads sharing molecular identifiers were discarded rather than binned into consensus sequences. MiTCR, run with a Q25 quality threshold and the strictest error-elimination algorithm, handled CDR3 identification, clonotype clustering and error correction. A nonparametric unseen species model with Euler transformation was used to estimate a lower bound on total TCR beta diversity. TCRdb redid the processing of the public reads, applying fastp at Q25 and MiXCR, and retained in-frame beta chains. For every CDR3 protein sequence, its rows merge into one entry that carries the most common genes and DNA. The V and J calls and clone size come from TCRdb's table, not from the authors' own analysis. The sample includes about a million distinct CDR3 sequences, with 45% to 60% observed a single time. In total, the top ten clones hold around 21% of the sample.

This entry belongs to a study of blood T cells in healthy people across ages (dated by TCRdb to between 2015 and 2016). For the wider study: In model experiments, template switching captured roughly one uniquely barcoded TCR beta cDNA molecule for every two T cells. Age-related changes in TCR beta repertoire diversity were measured in the study by deep sequencing normalized with unique cDNA molecular identifiers. Four age groups were formed from the donors: young (average about 17 years), middle-aged (approximately 40), aged (around 68) and long-lived (approximately 80). Donors of different ages were randomly distributed across sequencing lanes to avoid experimental bias. Using the same blood draw, the study looked at two additional independent replicas of 1 million unique cDNA reads for two donors, one aged 18 to 29 and the other aged 80 or older.

Donors were approximately 42 systemically healthy Caucasian individuals from Russia aged roughly 6 to 100 years. Approximately 9.7 milliliters of peripheral blood were drawn from each donor into EDTA-treated Vacutainer tubes. Ficoll-Paque density-gradient centrifugation was used to isolate PBMCs, with at least 6.5 million per sample. Total RNA, at least 6 micrograms per sample, was extracted from PBMCs with Trizol reagent. Naive CD45RAhigh/CD27high T cell percentages were measured by flow cytometry on a PBMC aliquot from every donor. Broad study findings and their caveats: Observed TCR beta diversity per million T cells fell roughly linearly with age, and a significant reduction was already apparent by age roughly 40. Bulk unsorted PBMC profiling prevented conclusive comparison of naive and antigen-experienced compartments. The percentage of naive T cells measured by flow cytometry correlated strongly with observed TCR beta diversity. Estimates of total diversity based on one million sequenced T cells were considered lower bounds and underestimates. Compared with the aged group, the long-lived group had more naive CD4+ T cells, fewer expanded clones and increased TCR diversity, a pattern suggesting age selection. Because donor CMV infection status was unknown, age-related changes in expanded clonotypes were potentially confounded.

Sequencing input: blood. The TCR originated in a woman in her sixties in good health. The sequence links TRBV11-2 to TRBJ2-1; the D element could tentatively be TRBD1 or TRBD2, as 6 bases agree for each. The DNA reads as follows: TGTGCCAGCAGTGGAGGGGGGAGCTCCTACAATGAGCAGTTCTTC. Translation gives CASSGGGSSYNEQFF. Full variable domain (CDR3 extended with the reference TRBV11-2 and TRBJ2-1 proteins): EAGVAQSPRYKIIEKRQSVAFWCNPISGHATLYWYQQILGQGPKLLIQFQNNGVVDDSQLPKDRFSAERLKGVDSTLKIQPAKLEDSAVYLCASSGGGSSYNEQFFGPGTRLTVL.